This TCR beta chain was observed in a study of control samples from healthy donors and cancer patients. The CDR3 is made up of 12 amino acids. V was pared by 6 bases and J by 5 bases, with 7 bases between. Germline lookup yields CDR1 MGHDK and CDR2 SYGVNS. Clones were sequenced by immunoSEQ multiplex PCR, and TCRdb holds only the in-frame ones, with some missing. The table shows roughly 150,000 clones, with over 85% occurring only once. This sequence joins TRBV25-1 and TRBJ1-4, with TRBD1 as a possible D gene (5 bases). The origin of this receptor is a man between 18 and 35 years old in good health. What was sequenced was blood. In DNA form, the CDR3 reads TGTGCCAGCAGGACAGAAAATGAAAAACTGTTTTTT. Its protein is CASRTENEKLFF.